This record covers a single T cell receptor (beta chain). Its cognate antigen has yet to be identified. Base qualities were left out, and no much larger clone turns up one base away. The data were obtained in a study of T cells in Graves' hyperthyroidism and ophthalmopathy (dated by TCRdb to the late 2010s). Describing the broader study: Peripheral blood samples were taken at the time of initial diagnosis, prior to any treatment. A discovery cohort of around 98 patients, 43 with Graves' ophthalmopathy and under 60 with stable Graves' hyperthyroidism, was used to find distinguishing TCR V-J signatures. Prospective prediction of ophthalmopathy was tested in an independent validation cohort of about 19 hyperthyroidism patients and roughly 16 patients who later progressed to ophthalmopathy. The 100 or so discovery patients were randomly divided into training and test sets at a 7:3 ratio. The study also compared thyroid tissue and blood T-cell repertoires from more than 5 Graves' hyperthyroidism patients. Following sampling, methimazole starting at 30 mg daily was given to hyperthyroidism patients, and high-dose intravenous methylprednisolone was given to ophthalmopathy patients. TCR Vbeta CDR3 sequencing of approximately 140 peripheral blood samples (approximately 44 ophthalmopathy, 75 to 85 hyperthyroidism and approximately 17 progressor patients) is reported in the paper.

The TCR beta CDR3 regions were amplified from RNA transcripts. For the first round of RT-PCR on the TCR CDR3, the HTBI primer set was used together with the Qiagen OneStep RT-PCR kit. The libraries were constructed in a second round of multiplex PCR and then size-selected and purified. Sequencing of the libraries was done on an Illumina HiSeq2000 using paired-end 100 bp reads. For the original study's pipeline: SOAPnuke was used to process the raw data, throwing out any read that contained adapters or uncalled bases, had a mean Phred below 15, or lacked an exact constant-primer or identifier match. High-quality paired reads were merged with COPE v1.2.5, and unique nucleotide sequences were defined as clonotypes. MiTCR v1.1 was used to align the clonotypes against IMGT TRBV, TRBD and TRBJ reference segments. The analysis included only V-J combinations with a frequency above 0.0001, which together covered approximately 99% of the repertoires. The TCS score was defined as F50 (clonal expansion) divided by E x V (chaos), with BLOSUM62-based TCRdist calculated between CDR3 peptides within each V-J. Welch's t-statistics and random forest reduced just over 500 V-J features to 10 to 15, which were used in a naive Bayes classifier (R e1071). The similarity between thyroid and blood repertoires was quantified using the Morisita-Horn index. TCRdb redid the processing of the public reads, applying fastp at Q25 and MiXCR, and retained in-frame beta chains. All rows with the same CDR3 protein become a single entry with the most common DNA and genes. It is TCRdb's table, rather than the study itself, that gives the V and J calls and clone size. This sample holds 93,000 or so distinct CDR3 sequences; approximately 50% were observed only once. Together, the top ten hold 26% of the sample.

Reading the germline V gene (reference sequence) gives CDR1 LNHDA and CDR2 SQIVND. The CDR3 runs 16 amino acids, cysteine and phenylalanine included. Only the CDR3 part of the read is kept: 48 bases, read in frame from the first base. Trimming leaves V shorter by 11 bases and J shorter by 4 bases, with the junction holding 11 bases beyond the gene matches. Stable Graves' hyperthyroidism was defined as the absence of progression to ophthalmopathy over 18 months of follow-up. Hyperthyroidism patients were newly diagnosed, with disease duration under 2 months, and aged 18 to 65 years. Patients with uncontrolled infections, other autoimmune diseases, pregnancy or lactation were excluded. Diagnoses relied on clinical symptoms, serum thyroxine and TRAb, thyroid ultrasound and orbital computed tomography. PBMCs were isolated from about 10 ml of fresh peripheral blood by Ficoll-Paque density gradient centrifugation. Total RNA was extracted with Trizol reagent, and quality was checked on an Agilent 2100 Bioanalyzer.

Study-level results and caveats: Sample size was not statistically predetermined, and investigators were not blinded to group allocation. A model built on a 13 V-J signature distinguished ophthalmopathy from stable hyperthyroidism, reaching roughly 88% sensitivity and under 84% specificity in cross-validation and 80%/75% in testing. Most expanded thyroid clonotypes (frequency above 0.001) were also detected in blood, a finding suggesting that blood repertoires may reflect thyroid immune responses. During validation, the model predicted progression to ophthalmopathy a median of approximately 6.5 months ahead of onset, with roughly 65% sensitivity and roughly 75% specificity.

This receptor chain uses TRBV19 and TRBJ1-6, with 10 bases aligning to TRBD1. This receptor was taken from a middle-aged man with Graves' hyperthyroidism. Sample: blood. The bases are TGTGCCTGGAGTTTCGGACAGGGGGGATATAATTCACCCCTCCACTTT. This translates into CAWSFGQGGYNSPLHF. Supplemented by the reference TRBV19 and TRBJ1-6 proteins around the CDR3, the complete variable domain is DGGITQSPKYLFRKEGQNVTLSCEQNLNHDAMYWYRQDPGQGLRLIYYSQIVNDFQKGDIAEGYSVSREKKESFPLTVTSAQKNPTAFYLCAWSFGQGGYNSPLHFGNGTRLTVT.